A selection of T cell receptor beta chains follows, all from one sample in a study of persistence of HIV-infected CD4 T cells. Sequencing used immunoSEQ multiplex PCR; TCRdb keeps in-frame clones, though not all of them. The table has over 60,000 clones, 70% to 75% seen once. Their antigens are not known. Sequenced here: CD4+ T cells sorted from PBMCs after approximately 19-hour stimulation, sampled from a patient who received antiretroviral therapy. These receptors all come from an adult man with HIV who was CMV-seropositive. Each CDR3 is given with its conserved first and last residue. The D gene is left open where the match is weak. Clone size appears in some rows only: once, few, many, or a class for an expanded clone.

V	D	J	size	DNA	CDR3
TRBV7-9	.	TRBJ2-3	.	TGTGCCAGCAGCCACCCCCGGGGGGCCTCTAGAGATACGCAGTATTTT	CASSHPRGASRDTQYF
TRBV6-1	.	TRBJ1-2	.	TGTGCCAGCAGTGAATCAATGGTTTGGAGATATGGCTACACCTTC	CASSESMVWRYGYTF
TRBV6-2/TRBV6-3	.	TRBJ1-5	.	TGTGCCAGCAGTTACGAAAACAAGGGGATCCAGCATTTT	CASSYENKGIQHF
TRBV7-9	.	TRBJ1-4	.	TGTGCCAGCAGCTCCAGGGCTGGCGGTAATGAAAAACTGTTTTTT	CASSSRAGGNEKLFF
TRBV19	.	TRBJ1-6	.	TGTGCCAGTAGTATGTCTTGGACCGGGATCTCACCCCTCCACTTT	CASSMSWTGISPLHF
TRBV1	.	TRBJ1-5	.	TGCACCAGCAGCCAAGAGCGATATACTTATCAGGGGGTCTTTAGCAATCAGCCCCAGCATTTT	CTSSQERYTYQGVFSNQPQHF
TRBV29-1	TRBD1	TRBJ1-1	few	TGCAGCGTTGGGGGACAGATTCGTATGAACACTGAAGCTTTCTTT	CSVGGQIRMNTEAFF
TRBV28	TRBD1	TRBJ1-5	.	TGTGCCAGCAGTTTTGGACAGGGGAGAAGTTATTTT	CASSFGQGRSYF
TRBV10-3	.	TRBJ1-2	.	TGTGCCATCAGTGGACAGTCTAACTATGGCTACACCTTC	CAISGQSNYGYTF
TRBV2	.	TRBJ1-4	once	TGTGCCAGCAAGGTGGTACGGTCTAATGAAAAACTGTTTTTT	CASKVVRSNEKLFF
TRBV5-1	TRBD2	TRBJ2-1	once	TGCGCCAGCAGCCTCGGTCTAGCGGGGGGGCTGGGATACAATGAGCAGTTCTTC	CASSLGLAGGLGYNEQFF
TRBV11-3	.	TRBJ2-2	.	TGTGCCAGCAGCCCCGGGACGGCGAGGGTCGGAGGGGAGCTGTTTTTT	CASSPGTARVGGELFF
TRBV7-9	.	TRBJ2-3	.	TGTGCCAGCAGCCCTCAATATACGCAGTATTTT	CASSPQYTQYF
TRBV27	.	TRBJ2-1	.	TGTGCCAGCAGTTTAAACCAAGTCTACAATGAGCAGTTCTTC	CASSLNQVYNEQFF
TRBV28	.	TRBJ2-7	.	TGTGCCAGCAGTTTAGGCAGCGCAAGCTCCTACGAGCAGTACTTC	CASSLGSASSYEQYF
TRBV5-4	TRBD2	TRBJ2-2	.	TGTGCCAGCAGCACAAGCCTAGCGGGGGGGCTCACCGGGGAGCTGTTTTTT	CASSTSLAGGLTGELFF
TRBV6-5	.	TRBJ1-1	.	TGTGCCAGCAGTTACGGGTCCCCCCTGGAGGACACTGAAGCTTTCTTT	CASSYGSPLEDTEAFF
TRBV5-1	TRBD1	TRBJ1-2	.	TGCGCCAGCAGCACGGGAGTCGGGACAGGGGGCCTCGATGGCTACACCTTC	CASSTGVGTGGLDGYTF
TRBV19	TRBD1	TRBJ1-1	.	TGTGCCAGTAGTATGAGCAGGGGGCGAGGCACTGAAGCTTTCTTT	CASSMSRGRGTEAFF
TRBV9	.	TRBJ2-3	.	TGTGCCAGCAGCGTAGGTGGAGGCTCCACAGATACGCAGTATTTT	CASSVGGGSTDTQYF
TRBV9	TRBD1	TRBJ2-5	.	TGTGCCAGCAGCGTAGCTCGAGGGGGTCCTTCCGTGGGACAGCGAGAGACCCAGTACTTC	CASSVARGGPSVGQRETQYF
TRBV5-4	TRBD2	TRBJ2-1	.	TGTGCCAGCAGCTTGAAGCGGGGGGTCATCAATGAGCAGTTCTTC	CASSLKRGVINEQFF
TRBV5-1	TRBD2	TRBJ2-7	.	TGCGCCAGCAGACCTGGGACTAGCGGGGTTTACGAGCAGTACTTC	CASRPGTSGVYEQYF
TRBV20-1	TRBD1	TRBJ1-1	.	TGCAGTGCTAGTGCGACAGGGGGTATCGCTGAAGCTTTCTTT	CSASATGGIAEAFF
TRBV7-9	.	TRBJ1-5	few	TGTGCCAGCAGCTTAGAAGGGGGCAATCAGCCCCAGCATTTT	CASSLEGGNQPQHF
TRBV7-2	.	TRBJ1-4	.	TGTGCCAGCAGTCTATCCAGGGTAGGGACTAATGAAAAACTGTTTTTT	CASSLSRVGTNEKLFF
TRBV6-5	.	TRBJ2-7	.	TGTGCCAGCAGACGGACCCACACAGACTACGAGCAGTACTTC	CASRRTHTDYEQYF
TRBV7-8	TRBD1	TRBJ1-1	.	TGTGCCAGCAGCCCCAGAGGGGGCCGGACTGAAGCTTTCTTT	CASSPRGGRTEAFF
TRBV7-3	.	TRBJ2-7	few	TGTGCCAGCAGGGCCTCTGGCGGGACCTACGAGCAGTACTTC	CASRASGGTYEQYF
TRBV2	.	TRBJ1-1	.	TGTGCCAGCAGTGTGCAGGGGACCAACACTGAAGCTTTCTTT	CASSVQGTNTEAFF
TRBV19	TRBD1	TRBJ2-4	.	TGTGCCAGTAGTATAGTACTCGGGGACAGCACAACAGCCAAAAACATTCAGTACTTC	CASSIVLGDSTTAKNIQYF
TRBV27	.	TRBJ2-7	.	TGTGCCAGCAGCCCCCGGGACCGCTACTCCTACGAGCAGTACTTC	CASSPRDRYSYEQYF
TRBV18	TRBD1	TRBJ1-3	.	TGTGCCAGCTCACCCGGCCTGGGACAGGGGAGAAACACCATATATTTT	CASSPGLGQGRNTIYF
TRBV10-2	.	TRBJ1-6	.	TGCGCCAGCAGTGAGACGACGGGGTCTAATTCACCCCTCCACTTT	CASSETTGSNSPLHF
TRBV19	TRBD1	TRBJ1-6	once	TGTGCCAGTAGTAGTGGGACAGGGGGCAGTTCACCCCTCCACTTT	CASSSGTGGSSPLHF
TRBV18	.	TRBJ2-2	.	TGTGCCAGCTCACCACCTCTAGGCACCGGGGAGCTGTTTTTT	CASSPPLGTGELFF
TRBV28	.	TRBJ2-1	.	TGTGCCAGCAGGAAAGGACAAGGGATGTACAATGAGCAGTTCTTC	CASRKGQGMYNEQFF
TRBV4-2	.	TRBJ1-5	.	TGTGCCAGCAGCCAAGATCACGCGGGGGGGCGGAATCAGCCCCAGCATTTT	CASSQDHAGGRNQPQHF
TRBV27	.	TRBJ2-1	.	TGTGCCAGCAGTTCCCTTAGGAGCTCCTACAATGAGCAGTTCTTC	CASSSLRSSYNEQFF
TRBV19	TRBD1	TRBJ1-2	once	TGTGCCAGTAAGGGACAGGGGGCGATGGGCTACACCTTC	CASKGQGAMGYTF
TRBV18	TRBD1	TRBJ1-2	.	TGTGCCAGCTCACCTAGGGGACAGGACGGCTACACCTTC	CASSPRGQDGYTF
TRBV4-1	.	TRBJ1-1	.	TGCGCCAGCAGCCCAGGGTCCTCCTCCATGAACACTGAAGCTTTCTTT	CASSPGSSSMNTEAFF
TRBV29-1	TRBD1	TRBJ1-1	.	TGCAGCGTTGCCGGGACAGGGGGGGCAAACACTGAAGCTTTCTTT	CSVAGTGGANTEAFF
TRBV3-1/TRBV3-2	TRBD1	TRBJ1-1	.	TGTGCCAGCAGCCAAGGACAGGGGAACACTGAAGCTTTCTTT	CASSQGQGNTEAFF
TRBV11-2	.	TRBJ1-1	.	TGTGCCAGCAGCGCACCCAGACTGACAATGAACACTGAAGCTTTCTTT	CASSAPRLTMNTEAFF
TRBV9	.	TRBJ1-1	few	TGTGCCAGCAGCCCCCGGTTGGGGGCGAACACTGAAGCTTTCTTT	CASSPRLGANTEAFF
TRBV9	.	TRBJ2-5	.	TGTGCCAGCAGCGCCCCCCGAGGAGGGCAAGAGACCCAGTACTTC	CASSAPRGGQETQYF
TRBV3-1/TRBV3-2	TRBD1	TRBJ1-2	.	TGTGCCAGCAGCCAAGATAGTCTAGGGACAGGGAGTAGCTATGGCTACACCTTC	CASSQDSLGTGSSYGYTF